Many counts were recorded for the clone carrying this T cell receptor beta chain. The data are from a study of Graves' ophthalmopathy and Graves' hyperthyroidism. Amplified material comprised TCR beta CDR3 regions derived from RNA transcripts. RT-PCR was first run with HTBI primers, then multiplex PCR in a second round. From the multiplex PCR reads, TCRdb called clonotypes with MiXCR, one entry per CDR3 protein. The sample has about half a million distinct CDR3 sequences, about 15% seen once; the top ten hold around 9.8%. Sequencing was done on a sample of blood. The sequence was obtained from a woman aged 30 to 39 with Graves' ophthalmopathy.

The CDR3 nucleotides read TGTGCCAGCAGCCCCCGACAGGGGGTCGAGCAGTACTTC. It specifies CASSPRQGVEQYF. J is TRBJ2-7 and V is TRBV7-3; 9 positions agree with TRBD1. The CDR3 has 13 amino acids. V gave up 5 bases and J gave up 6 bases; unmatched junction bases: 5. From germline, CDR1 is SGHTA and CDR2 FQGTGA.